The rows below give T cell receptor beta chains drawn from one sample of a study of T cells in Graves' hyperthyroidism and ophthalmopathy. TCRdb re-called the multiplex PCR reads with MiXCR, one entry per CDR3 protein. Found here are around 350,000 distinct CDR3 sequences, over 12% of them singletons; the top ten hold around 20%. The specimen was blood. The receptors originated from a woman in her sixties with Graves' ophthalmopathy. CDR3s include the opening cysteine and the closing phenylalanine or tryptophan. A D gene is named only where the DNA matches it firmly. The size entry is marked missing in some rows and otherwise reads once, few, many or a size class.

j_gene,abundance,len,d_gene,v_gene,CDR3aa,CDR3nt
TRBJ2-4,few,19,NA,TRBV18,CASSSRTRGFGLLKNIQYF,TGTGCCAGCTCATCGCGGACTAGGGGGTTCGGTCTTTTGAAAAACATTCAGTACTTC
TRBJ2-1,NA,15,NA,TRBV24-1,CATRGGISSYNEQFF,TGTGCCACCAGAGGGGGGATTAGCTCCTACAATGAGCAGTTCTTC
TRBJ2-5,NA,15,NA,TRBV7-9,CASSLGGGFQETQYF,TGTGCCAGCAGCTTAGGTGGCGGTTTCCAGGAGACCCAGTACTTC
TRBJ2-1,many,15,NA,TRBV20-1,CSACLGGLPYNEQFF,TGCAGTGCTTGCTTAGGGGGACTGCCCTACAATGAGCAGTTCTTC
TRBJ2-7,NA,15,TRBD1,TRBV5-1,CASSLGGQLPYEQYF,TGCGCCAGCAGCTTGGGGGGACAGCTCCCCTACGAGCAGTACTTC
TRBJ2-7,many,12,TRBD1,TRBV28,CASSTSRDRQYF,TGTGCCAGCAGTACAAGCCGGGACAGGCAGTACTTC
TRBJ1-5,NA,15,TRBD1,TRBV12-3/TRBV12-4,CASSTDRGLGQPQHF,TGTGCCAGCAGCACCGACAGGGGGCTTGGACAGCCCCAGCATTTT
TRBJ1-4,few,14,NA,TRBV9,CASSPRPGIEKLFF,TGTGCCAGCAGCCCCCGGCCGGGAATTGAAAAACTGTTTTTT
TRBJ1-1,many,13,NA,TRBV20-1,CSARVWGDTEAFF,TGCAGTGCTAGAGTCTGGGGTGACACTGAAGCTTTCTTT
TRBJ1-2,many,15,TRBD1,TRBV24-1,CATSGGDRGNYGYTF,TGTGCCACCAGTGGTGGGGACAGGGGAAACTATGGCTACACCTTC
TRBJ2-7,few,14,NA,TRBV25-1,CASRTNRDRYEQYF,TGTGCCAGCAGAACCAACAGGGACCGATACGAGCAGTACTTC
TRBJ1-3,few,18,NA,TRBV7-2,CASSARGPAKSSGNTIYF,TGTGCCAGCAGCGCTAGGGGTCCCGCCAAGAGCTCTGGAAACACCATATATTTT
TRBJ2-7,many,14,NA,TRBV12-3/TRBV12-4,CASSWDNSSYEQYF,TGTGCCAGCAGTTGGGACAACAGCTCCTACGAGCAGTACTTC
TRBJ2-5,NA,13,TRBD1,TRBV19,CASSGQGAQTQYF,TGTGCCAGTAGCGGACAGGGGGCACAGACCCAGTACTTC
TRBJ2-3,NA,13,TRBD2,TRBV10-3,CAITAGGSYTQYF,TGTGCCATCACAGCGGGGGGGTCCTATACGCAGTATTTT
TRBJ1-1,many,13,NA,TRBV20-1,CSARVGGYTEAFF,TGCAGTGCTAGGGTTGGGGGGTACACTGAAGCTTTCTTT
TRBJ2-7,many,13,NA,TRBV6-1,CASSYPPIYEQYF,TGTGCCAGCAGTTACCCCCCTATCTACGAGCAGTACTTC
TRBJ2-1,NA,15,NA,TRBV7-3,CASSLDLGRDNEQFF,TGTGCCAGCAGCCTCGACCTGGGACGAGACAATGAGCAGTTCTTC
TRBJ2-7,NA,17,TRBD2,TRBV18,CASSLVQPGLAGYEQYF,TGTGCCAGCTCCCTCGTTCAGCCCGGACTAGCGGGCTACGAGCAGTACTTC
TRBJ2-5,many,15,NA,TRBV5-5,CASSPDGGSVETQYF,TGTGCCAGCAGCCCGGATGGGGGGTCGGTAGAGACCCAGTACTTC
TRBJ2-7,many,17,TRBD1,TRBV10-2,CASSEPRTGAPAGEQYF,TGCGCCAGCAGTGAGCCCCGGACAGGGGCCCCAGCGGGTGAGCAGTACTTC
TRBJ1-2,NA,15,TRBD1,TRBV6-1,CASSSRQGAFDGYTF,TGTGCCAGCAGTTCAAGACAGGGGGCCTTTGACGGCTACACCTTC
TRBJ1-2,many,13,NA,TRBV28,CASNLQENYGYTF,TGTGCCAGCAACCTACAGGAGAACTATGGCTACACCTTC
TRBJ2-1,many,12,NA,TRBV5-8,CASSSRLNEQFF,TGTGCCAGCAGCTCCCGCCTGAATGAGCAGTTCTTC
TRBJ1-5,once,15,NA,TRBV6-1,CASSATGYSNQPQHF,TGTGCCAGCAGTGCAACAGGTTATAGCAATCAGCCCCAGCATTTT
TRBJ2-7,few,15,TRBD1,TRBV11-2,CASSYQDRAYYEQYF,TGTGCCAGCAGTTACCAGGACAGGGCCTACTACGAGCAGTACTTC
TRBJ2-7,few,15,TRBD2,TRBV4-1,CASSPGLAKSYEQYF,TGCGCCAGCAGCCCGGGACTAGCTAAGAGCTACGAGCAGTACTTC
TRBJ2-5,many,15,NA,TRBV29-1,CSVSRSTRLEETQYF,TGCAGCGTGTCCCGGTCCACGAGACTCGAAGAGACCCAGTACTTC
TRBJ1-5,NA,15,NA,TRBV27,CASSLLAGPNQPQHF,TGTGCCAGCAGCTTGCTTGCAGGACCCAATCAGCCCCAGCATTTT
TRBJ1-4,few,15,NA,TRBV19,CASSLRTAENEKLFF,TGTGCCAGTAGTCTCCGGACAGCTGAAAATGAAAAACTGTTTTTT
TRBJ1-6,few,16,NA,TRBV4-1,CASSQERDPYNSPLHF,TGCGCCAGCAGCCAAGAAAGGGATCCCTATAATTCACCCCTCCACTTT
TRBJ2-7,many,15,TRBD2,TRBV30,CAWSVASGNWYEQYF,TGTGCCTGGAGTGTGGCTAGCGGGAACTGGTACGAGCAGTACTTC
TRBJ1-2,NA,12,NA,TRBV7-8,CASSGGRFDYTF,TGTGCCAGCAGTGGGGGCAGATTTGACTACACCTTC
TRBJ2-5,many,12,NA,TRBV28,CASSTDQETQYF,TGTGCCAGCAGCACGGACCAAGAGACCCAGTACTTC
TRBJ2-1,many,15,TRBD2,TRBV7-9,CASSISSGAYNEQFF,TGTGCCAGCAGCATCTCTAGCGGGGCTTACAATGAGCAGTTCTTC
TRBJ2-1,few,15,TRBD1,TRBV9,CASSESGTGYNEQFF,TGTGCCAGCAGCGAATCCGGGACAGGGTACAATGAGCAGTTCTTC
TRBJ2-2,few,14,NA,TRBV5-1,CASSTTRNTGELFF,TGCGCCAGCAGCACGACTAGAAACACCGGGGAGCTGTTTTTT
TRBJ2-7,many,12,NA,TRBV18,CASSHGSLEQYF,TGTGCCAGCTCACATGGGAGCCTGGAGCAGTACTTC
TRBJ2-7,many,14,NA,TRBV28,CASSFAAATYEQYF,TGTGCCAGCAGTTTCGCGGCAGCTACCTACGAGCAGTACTTC
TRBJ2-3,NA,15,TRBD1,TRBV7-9,CASSQTGDSTDTQYF,TGTGCCAGCAGCCAGACAGGGGACAGCACAGATACGCAGTATTTT
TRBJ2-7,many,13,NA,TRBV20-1,CSASGGERYEQYF,TGCAGTGCTAGTGGGGGCGAGCGCTACGAGCAGTACTTC
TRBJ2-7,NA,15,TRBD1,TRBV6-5,CASSYSMGQGYEQYF,TGTGCCAGCAGTTACTCGATGGGACAGGGCTACGAGCAGTACTTC
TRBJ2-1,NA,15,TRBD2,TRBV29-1,CSVLLTSGNVNEQFF,TGCAGCGTTCTGCTGACTAGCGGGAACGTCAATGAGCAGTTCTTC
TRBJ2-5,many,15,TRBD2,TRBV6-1,CASRLAGVRQETQYF,TGTGCCAGCAGACTAGCGGGAGTGAGGCAAGAGACCCAGTACTTC
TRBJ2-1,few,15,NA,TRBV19,CASSIAGDRYNEQFF,TGTGCCAGTAGTATAGCCGGCGACAGATACAATGAGCAGTTCTTC
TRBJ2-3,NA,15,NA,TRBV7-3,CASSLGGRHTDTQYF,TGTGCCAGCAGCTTAGGAGGGAGGCACACAGATACGCAGTATTTT
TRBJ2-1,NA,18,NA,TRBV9,CASSAGPLRGQSYNEQFF,TGTGCCAGCAGCGCAGGCCCTCTCCGCGGGCAGTCCTACAATGAGCAGTTCTTC